The T cell receptor (beta chain) under discussion was sequenced for a study of blood T cells in healthy people across ages. A J-beta primer mix and a sample-barcoded 5' primer were used in a second PCR of about 7 to 11 cycles. TCRdb processed the 5' RACE reads anew with MiXCR; each CDR3 protein has one entry. Of some 1.4 million distinct CDR3 sequences listed, around 39% are singletons. Roughly 10 milliliters was the volume of peripheral blood drawn from each donor. This CDR3 is built from 15 residues. The germline V gene has CDR1 MNHNS and CDR2 SASEGT. This TCR came from a woman in her late teens or twenties in good health. The rearrangement links TRBV6-1 to TRBJ2-7; 7 nucleotides line up with TRBD2. TRBJ2-5 matches the DNA end more closely, so the J call is doubtful. The sample consisted of blood. The CDR3 here is CASSETSLGGETQYF. In DNA, the CDR3 is TGTGCCAGCAGTGAGACTAGCCTGGGAGGAGAGACCCAGTACTTC.